This T cell receptor beta chain was captured by sequencing in a study of fetal regulatory T cell absence and autoimmunity. The germline V gene has CDR1 SGHTA and CDR2 FQGNSA. The V end lost 0 bases, the J end lost 2 bases, and 7 bases lay between the germline ends. This CDR3 region has 14 residues. This clone appeared once. The repertoire was sequenced with immunoSEQ multiplex PCR; TCRdb's copy has only in-frame clones and lacks some. The sample has around 100,000 clones; around 72% are singletons. The sample consisted of pancreas tissue. This rearrangement joins TRBV7-2 to TRBJ1-2; weak D call: TRBD1 (5 bases). This clonotype was sampled from a male donor with IPEX syndrome. CDR3 amino acids: CASSLARDNYGYTF. CDR3 in DNA: TGTGCCAGCAGCTTAGCGCGGGACAACTATGGCTACACCTTC.